Listed below are T cell receptor beta chains from one sample, sequenced in a study of blood T cell repertoires in COVID-19. TCRdb's table, derived via immunoSEQ multiplex PCR, lists solely in-frame clones and lacks some. The sample lists over 50,000 clones; about 85% were seen once. Sequencing was carried out using peripheral blood. The receptor source for this set is a human donor in a cohort sampled during active COVID-19. The CDR3 runs from the conserved cysteine through the conserved F or W. The D gene is left open where the match is weak. Not all rows give a size; the values are once, few, many and, for expanded clones, a class.

TRBD1 | TRBJ2-3 | TRBV29-1 | NA | TGCATCGGGACAGGGGGCACAGATACGCAGTATTTT | CIGTGGTDTQYF
NA | TRBJ2-7 | TRBV5-5 | NA | TGTGCCAGCAGCCGACAGTCCTACGAGCAGTACTTC | CASSRQSYEQYF
NA | TRBJ1-1 | TRBV21-1 | NA | TGTGCCAGCAGGTCCCGGAGGTTGGCTGAAGCTTTCTTT | CASRSRRLAEAFF
TRBD1 | TRBJ2-5 | TRBV18 | once | TGTGCCAGCTCAAATGGACAGGGTATATCGGAGACCCAGTACTTC | CASSNGQGISETQYF
TRBD2 | TRBJ2-5 | TRBV4-2 | NA | TGTGCCAGCAGCCAAGATCTCGGGAGGGAACAAGAGACCCAGTACTTC | CASSQDLGREQETQYF
NA | TRBJ2-1 | TRBV9 | NA | TGTGCCAGCAGCGTAATGGGGTATATCGGGAGTGGATACAATGAGCAGTTCTTC | CASSVMGYIGSGYNEQFF
NA | TRBJ1-1 | TRBV5-1 | NA | TGCGCCAGCAGCTTGGCCTTGAACACTGAAGCTTTCTTT | CASSLALNTEAFF
NA | TRBJ2-5 | TRBV14 | NA | TGTGCCAGCAGCCTCGGGACTCACGGGACCCAGTACTTC | CASSLGTHGTQYF
NA | TRBJ2-1 | TRBV2 | NA | TGTGCCAGCAGTGAAGTTCGGTCCCACAATGAGCAGTTCTTC | CASSEVRSHNEQFF
NA | TRBJ1-5 | TRBV30 | NA | TGTGCCTGGAGTGTAGGACATAACAATCAGCCCCAGCATTTT | CAWSVGHNNQPQHF
NA | TRBJ2-1 | TRBV9 | NA | TGTGCCAGCAGCCCAAGCGGGCTGGGGATGCATGAGCAGTTCTTC | CASSPSGLGMHEQFF
TRBD2 | TRBJ2-7 | TRBV11-2 | NA | TGTGCCAGCAGCTTAGGCCCTGGACTAGCAGGCTACGAGCAGTACTTC | CASSLGPGLAGYEQYF
NA | TRBJ2-5 | TRBV28 | NA | TGTGCCAGCAGGGGGCTTTTGGGGGGTCCCCAAGAGACCCAGTACTTC | CASRGLLGGPQETQYF
TRBD2 | TRBJ2-3 | TRBV5-4 | NA | TGTGCCAGCAGCGGCAGTAAGCTAGCGGGTTCTAGCACAGATACGCAGTATTTT | CASSGSKLAGSSTDTQYF
TRBD1 | TRBJ2-7 | TRBV7-9 | few | TGTGCCAGCAGCTTAGGACAGGGGGCGCAGTTGAGGTCCGAGCAGTACTTC | CASSLGQGAQLRSEQYF
NA | TRBJ2-7 | TRBV21-1 | NA | TGTGCCAGCGGCTCAGCAATCGTTGCTAGTTCCCACGAGCAGTACTTC | CASGSAIVASSHEQYF
NA | TRBJ2-7 | TRBV28 | NA | TGTGCCAGCAGTTTAGCCTCCCCCAGGGGTTCTGTCTACGAGCAGTACTTC | CASSLASPRGSVYEQYF
TRBD2 | TRBJ2-7 | TRBV28 | NA | TGTGCCAGCAGTTTGAATCCCTTCTCTAGGACTAGGGCCTACGAGCAGTACTTC | CASSLNPFSRTRAYEQYF
NA | TRBJ1-2 | TRBV28 | NA | TGTGCCAGCAGGGGCTCAGGGGCGGGCTATGGCTACACCTTC | CASRGSGAGYGYTF
NA | TRBJ1-1 | TRBV5-1 | NA | TGCGCCAGCCGACCGACAGGTATGAACACTGAAGCTTTCTTT | CASRPTGMNTEAFF
NA | TRBJ2-5 | TRBV18 | NA | TGTGCCAGCTCACCTAAATACGCGTCTAGAGAGACCCAGTACTTC | CASSPKYASRETQYF
TRBD1 | TRBJ1-2 | TRBV28 | NA | TGTGCCAGCAGTCGTGCCGGGACAGGGTTTTATGGCTACACCTTC | CASSRAGTGFYGYTF
TRBD2 | TRBJ2-3 | TRBV28 | NA | TGTGCCAGCAGTTTTTACGGGAGGGGGGGAGATACGCAGTATTTT | CASSFYGRGGDTQYF
NA | TRBJ2-5 | TRBV19 | NA | TGTGCCAGTAGTATTCTATCGTCGGGGGAGCTAAAGGTGACCCAGTACTTC | CASSILSSGELKVTQYF
NA | TRBJ2-2 | TRBV5-5 | NA | TGTGCCAGCAGCTCCCAGTGGGAGCTGTTTTTT | CASSSQWELFF
NA | TRBJ1-3 | TRBV25-1 | few | TGTGCCAGCATCGAAGCGAGGTCAGAAGGAAACACCATATATTTT | CASIEARSEGNTIYF
TRBD1 | TRBJ2-7 | TRBV18 | medium-sized | TGTGCCAGCTCACCACTTAGGGACAGCTCCGACGAGCAGTACTTC | CASSPLRDSSDEQYF
NA | TRBJ2-3 | TRBV5-1 | NA | TGCGCCAGCAGCTTACAGGTCTCTAGCACAGATACGCAGTATTTT | CASSLQVSSTDTQYF
TRBD2 | TRBJ2-7 | TRBV7-3 | NA | TGTGCCAGCAGCTTAAGTCAGACTAGCGGATTATACGAGCAGTACTTC | CASSLSQTSGLYEQYF
NA | TRBJ2-4 | TRBV10-1 | NA | TGCGCCAGCCCATTAGCCAAAAACATTCAGTACTTC | CASPLAKNIQYF
TRBD1 | TRBJ1-2 | TRBV28 | NA | TGTGCCAGCAGTTTGGGGGGACAGGGGGAGTATGGCTACACCTTC | CASSLGGQGEYGYTF